The rows below give T cell receptor beta chains drawn from one sample of a study of CD8+ T cells in alopecia areata. Sequenced by immunoSEQ multiplex PCR; TCRdb stores in-frame clones only, minus some. The table shows about 270,000 clones, with 50% to 75% occurring only once. Sequences were derived from CD4+ T cells sorted from blood, sampled at approximately week 52, from a patient treated with tofacitinib. These receptors were taken from a human donor with alopecia areata. Each CDR3 is given with its conserved first and last residue. Each record gives: J gene, clone size, V gene, D gene, CDR3 DNA, CDR3 protein. A D gene is named only where the DNA matches it firmly. Rows give clone size only sometimes, using once, few, many, or a class for an expanded clone.

j_gene: TRBJ2-7; abundance: NA; v_gene: TRBV2; d_gene: NA; CDR3nt: TGTGCCAGCAGATTCGCCAGGGAAGAATACGAGCAGTACTTC; CDR3aa: CASRFAREEYEQYF
j_gene: TRBJ1-6; abundance: many; v_gene: TRBV7-2; d_gene: TRBD1; CDR3nt: TGTGCCAGCAGCTTAGTTCAGACAGGGATCTCACCCCTCCACTTT; CDR3aa: CASSLVQTGISPLHF
j_gene: TRBJ1-4; abundance: NA; v_gene: TRBV2; d_gene: TRBD1; CDR3nt: TGTGCCAGCAGCCGGGACAGCCCGAATGAAAAACTGTTTTTT; CDR3aa: CASSRDSPNEKLFF
j_gene: TRBJ1-2; abundance: NA; v_gene: TRBV10-2; d_gene: NA; CDR3nt: TGCGCCAGCAGCCCTGGGATTCTCTATGGCTACACCTTC; CDR3aa: CASSPGILYGYTF
j_gene: TRBJ1-1; abundance: few; v_gene: TRBV29-1; d_gene: TRBD1; CDR3nt: TGCAGCGCCCGGACAGGGATCACTGAAGCTTTCTTT; CDR3aa: CSARTGITEAFF
j_gene: TRBJ2-7; abundance: NA; v_gene: TRBV10-3; d_gene: TRBD2; CDR3nt: TGTGCCATCAGTGAGATAGCTAGCGGGGAGCGGGAGCAGTACTTC; CDR3aa: CAISEIASGEREQYF
j_gene: TRBJ1-1; abundance: NA; v_gene: TRBV7-9; d_gene: NA; CDR3nt: TGTGCCAGCAGCTTTAGAAAGGGTGGGACTGAAGCTTTCTTT; CDR3aa: CASSFRKGGTEAFF
j_gene: TRBJ2-4; abundance: NA; v_gene: TRBV9; d_gene: NA; CDR3nt: TGTGCCAGCAGCCCGATCGGACTTGGGAGCATTCAGTACTTC; CDR3aa: CASSPIGLGSIQYF
j_gene: TRBJ2-3; abundance: many; v_gene: TRBV29-1; d_gene: NA; CDR3nt: TGCAGCACCAATACAGATACGCAGTATTTT; CDR3aa: CSTNTDTQYF
j_gene: TRBJ2-6; abundance: NA; v_gene: TRBV5-1; d_gene: NA; CDR3nt: TGCGCCAGCAGTCTTGGAAGTAATTGGCTCCCTGGGGCCAACGTCCTGACTTTC; CDR3aa: CASSLGSNWLPGANVLTF
j_gene: TRBJ1-5; abundance: NA; v_gene: TRBV7-9; d_gene: NA; CDR3nt: TGTGCCAGCAGCTTAAACAGCTTCAATCAGCCCCAGCATTTT; CDR3aa: CASSLNSFNQPQHF
j_gene: TRBJ1-5; abundance: NA; v_gene: TRBV2; d_gene: NA; CDR3nt: TGTGCCAGCAGTGCAGGGAGCAATCAGCCCCAGCATTTT; CDR3aa: CASSAGSNQPQHF
j_gene: TRBJ1-1; abundance: NA; v_gene: TRBV6-6; d_gene: NA; CDR3nt: TGTGCCAGCATTAGGGACACTGAAGCTTTCTTT; CDR3aa: CASIRDTEAFF
j_gene: TRBJ2-5; abundance: NA; v_gene: TRBV4-2; d_gene: TRBD1; CDR3nt: TGTGCCAGCAGCCAAGGGAGGACAGGGGGCCAAGAGACCCAGTACTTC; CDR3aa: CASSQGRTGGQETQYF
j_gene: TRBJ2-1; abundance: NA; v_gene: TRBV6-5; d_gene: NA; CDR3nt: TGTGCCAGCAGGGGTATGACCTACAATGAGCAGTTCTTC; CDR3aa: CASRGMTYNEQFF
j_gene: TRBJ1-1; abundance: NA; v_gene: TRBV6-5; d_gene: TRBD1; CDR3nt: TGTGCCAGCAGTAAACAGGGGCCGAACACTGAAGCTTTCTTT; CDR3aa: CASSKQGPNTEAFF
j_gene: TRBJ1-6; abundance: few; v_gene: TRBV25-1; d_gene: NA; CDR3nt: TGTGCCAGCAGTACAACTCAGGGTTTTAATTCACCCCTCCACTTT; CDR3aa: CASSTTQGFNSPLHF
j_gene: TRBJ2-7; abundance: NA; v_gene: TRBV30; d_gene: NA; CDR3nt: TGTGCCTGGAGTCAATTGCCAATCGCCTACGAGCAGTACTTC; CDR3aa: CAWSQLPIAYEQYF
j_gene: TRBJ2-2; abundance: NA; v_gene: TRBV7-2; d_gene: NA; CDR3nt: TGTGCCAGCAGCCTTTACGCCGCGAACACCGGGGAGCTGTTTTTT; CDR3aa: CASSLYAANTGELFF
j_gene: TRBJ2-5; abundance: few; v_gene: TRBV25-1; d_gene: TRBD1; CDR3nt: TGTGCCAGCAGTGAAGTTGGGACAGTCCAAGAGACCCAGTACTTC; CDR3aa: CASSEVGTVQETQYF
j_gene: TRBJ1-1; abundance: few; v_gene: TRBV30; d_gene: NA; CDR3nt: TGTGCCTGGGTTAGGACGTTGAACACTGAAGCTTTCTTT; CDR3aa: CAWVRTLNTEAFF
j_gene: TRBJ2-3; abundance: NA; v_gene: TRBV5-1; d_gene: NA; CDR3nt: TGCGCCAGCACCCGGGCCGGGGGGCCCACAGATACGCAGTATTTT; CDR3aa: CASTRAGGPTDTQYF
j_gene: TRBJ2-7; abundance: NA; v_gene: TRBV30; d_gene: NA; CDR3nt: TGTGCCTGGAGTCCCCGGACGCCCGGCTCCTACGAGCAGTACTTC; CDR3aa: CAWSPRTPGSYEQYF
j_gene: TRBJ2-3; abundance: NA; v_gene: TRBV9; d_gene: NA; CDR3nt: TGTGCCAGCAGCGTGAGCCCCGGACTTCCGGCCCGGAATACGCAGTATTTT; CDR3aa: CASSVSPGLPARNTQYF
j_gene: TRBJ2-5; abundance: few; v_gene: TRBV4-1; d_gene: NA; CDR3nt: TGCGCCAGCAGCCAAGACCAAGAGACCCAGTACTTC; CDR3aa: CASSQDQETQYF
j_gene: TRBJ2-7; abundance: NA; v_gene: TRBV20-1; d_gene: NA; CDR3nt: TGCAGTGCTAGAGATCTGGTCGAGCAGTACTTC; CDR3aa: CSARDLVEQYF
j_gene: TRBJ2-7; abundance: NA; v_gene: TRBV21-1; d_gene: NA; CDR3nt: TGTGCCAGCAGCAACGGGACAGGCGAAAACGAGCAGTACTTC; CDR3aa: CASSNGTGENEQYF
j_gene: TRBJ1-5; abundance: NA; v_gene: TRBV23-1; d_gene: NA; CDR3nt: TGCGCCAGCAGTCGTAGCGGTAGCAATCAGCCCCAGCATTTT; CDR3aa: CASSRSGSNQPQHF
j_gene: TRBJ1-2; abundance: NA; v_gene: TRBV4-1; d_gene: NA; CDR3nt: TGCGCCAGCAGCCAAGATCATTTAGGCAGTTGGGACTATGGCTACACCTTC; CDR3aa: CASSQDHLGSWDYGYTF
j_gene: TRBJ2-2; abundance: few; v_gene: TRBV30; d_gene: TRBD1; CDR3nt: TGTGCCTGGAAAGGACAGGGGGCGGCCGGGGAGCTGTTTTTT; CDR3aa: CAWKGQGAAGELFF
j_gene: TRBJ1-6; abundance: NA; v_gene: TRBV2; d_gene: TRBD1; CDR3nt: TGTGCCAGCCGGGACAGTTATAATTCACCCCTCCACTTT; CDR3aa: CASRDSYNSPLHF
j_gene: TRBJ2-4; abundance: NA; v_gene: TRBV2; d_gene: NA; CDR3nt: TGTGCCAGCAAATTCGGACTAGCCAAAAACATTCAGTACTTC; CDR3aa: CASKFGLAKNIQYF
j_gene: TRBJ2-3; abundance: NA; v_gene: TRBV10-2; d_gene: NA; CDR3nt: TGCGCCAGCAGTGAGCTAGATACGCAGTATTTT; CDR3aa: CASSELDTQYF
j_gene: TRBJ2-2; abundance: few; v_gene: TRBV29-1; d_gene: TRBD2; CDR3nt: TGCAGCGTCGCCGGGAGGCTAAACACCGGGGAGCTGTTTTTT; CDR3aa: CSVAGRLNTGELFF
j_gene: TRBJ1-1; abundance: NA; v_gene: TRBV2; d_gene: NA; CDR3nt: TGTGCCAGCATGGGGATTCTGAACACTGAAGCTTTCTTT; CDR3aa: CASMGILNTEAFF
j_gene: TRBJ1-2; abundance: NA; v_gene: TRBV5-1; d_gene: TRBD1; CDR3nt: TGCGCCAGCAGCCCAACTTCCGGGACAGGTGGACATGGCTACACCTTC; CDR3aa: CASSPTSGTGGHGYTF
j_gene: TRBJ2-3; abundance: NA; v_gene: TRBV6-5; d_gene: NA; CDR3nt: TGTGCCAGCAGCCTCTCTAGATGGACAGATACGCAGTATTTT; CDR3aa: CASSLSRWTDTQYF
j_gene: TRBJ1-2; abundance: NA; v_gene: TRBV4-1; d_gene: NA; CDR3nt: TGCGCCAGCAGCCAAGAATTAGGCGGCTACACCTTC; CDR3aa: CASSQELGGYTF
j_gene: TRBJ2-7; abundance: few; v_gene: TRBV30; d_gene: NA; CDR3nt: TGTGCCTGGAGTTGGGGTGGAGGCGAGCAGTACTTC; CDR3aa: CAWSWGGGEQYF
j_gene: TRBJ1-2; abundance: NA; v_gene: TRBV19; d_gene: NA; CDR3nt: TGTGCCAGTGGCCACTATGGCTACACCTTC; CDR3aa: CASGHYGYTF